Listed below are T cell receptor beta chains from one sample, sequenced in a study of cytomegalovirus exposure and HLA in healthy donors. The protocol was immunoSEQ multiplex PCR, while the TCRdb copy is restricted to in-frame clones and leaves out a portion. This table holds 70,000 to 80,000 clones, roughly 94% found once. The sequencing input was PBMCs. The origin of the receptors is a woman aged 18-29 years in good health and CMV-seropositive. Each CDR3 is given with its conserved first and last residue. Each record gives: D gene, J gene, V gene, CDR3 protein. A D gene is named only where the DNA matches it firmly.

D gene: -; J gene: TRBJ2-1; V gene: TRBV19; CDR3 protein: CASSMTAGEQFF
D gene: -; J gene: TRBJ2-7; V gene: TRBV2; CDR3 protein: CATWNRSSYEQYF
D gene: TRBD1; J gene: TRBJ2-7; V gene: TRBV19; CDR3 protein: CASSRDRGDEQYF
D gene: -; J gene: TRBJ1-2; V gene: TRBV4-2; CDR3 protein: CASSQGTAYGYTF
D gene: -; J gene: TRBJ2-7; V gene: TRBV2; CDR3 protein: CASSHRVQGPTSSYEQYF
D gene: TRBD2; J gene: TRBJ2-1; V gene: TRBV19; CDR3 protein: CASSTYGAGGPQHNEQFF
D gene: -; J gene: TRBJ2-1; V gene: TRBV7-2; CDR3 protein: CASSSLGQPTLYNEQFF
D gene: -; J gene: TRBJ1-2; V gene: TRBV6-4; CDR3 protein: CASSSGRDGYTF
D gene: TRBD2; J gene: TRBJ2-1; V gene: TRBV28; CDR3 protein: CASGLAGGISSYNEQFF
D gene: -; J gene: TRBJ1-2; V gene: TRBV10-3; CDR3 protein: CAIKVGQGYGYTF
D gene: -; J gene: TRBJ1-5; V gene: TRBV28; CDR3 protein: CASIGGWGNQPQHF
D gene: -; J gene: TRBJ2-7; V gene: TRBV19; CDR3 protein: CASSISLSFEQYF
D gene: -; J gene: TRBJ1-4; V gene: TRBV30; CDR3 protein: CAWSAKILANEKLFF
D gene: TRBD1; J gene: TRBJ1-2; V gene: TRBV28; CDR3 protein: CASSFRTGAYTF
D gene: TRBD2; J gene: TRBJ2-2; V gene: TRBV7-2; CDR3 protein: CASSSRLAATLGELFF
D gene: TRBD1; J gene: TRBJ2-3; V gene: TRBV28; CDR3 protein: CASSTMDRETRSLTDTQYF
D gene: TRBD2; J gene: TRBJ2-7; V gene: TRBV5-1; CDR3 protein: CASSGRGQAPYEQYF
D gene: -; J gene: TRBJ2-7; V gene: TRBV23-1; CDR3 protein: CASPPTQVWVYEQYF
D gene: -; J gene: TRBJ2-1; V gene: TRBV12-5; CDR3 protein: CASGHAGNEQFF
D gene: -; J gene: TRBJ1-5; V gene: TRBV6-5; CDR3 protein: CASTSGLNQPQHF
D gene: -; J gene: TRBJ1-3; V gene: TRBV5-4; CDR3 protein: CASSLGGSSGNTIYF
D gene: -; J gene: TRBJ2-6; V gene: TRBV6-5; CDR3 protein: CASSSNRESGANVLTF
D gene: TRBD1; J gene: TRBJ1-2; V gene: TRBV5-5; CDR3 protein: CASSKGQGNLYGYTF
D gene: -; J gene: TRBJ2-1; V gene: TRBV19; CDR3 protein: CASRVTGSSYNEQFF
D gene: TRBD1; J gene: TRBJ2-7; V gene: TRBV29-1; CDR3 protein: CSVGGQRVPGGSYEQYF